This T cell receptor (beta chain) was sequenced during a study of blood T cell repertoires in COVID-19. Study-level background: Samples of COVID-19 (acute and convalescent) were obtained from the United States, Italy and Spain. Nucleic acid was either cDNA or gDNA, and it came from T cells, B-cell-depleted T cells, or PBMCs.

As originally analysed: Reference gene primer amplification in the assay estimated nucleated cell counts. TCRdb's copy holds only in-frame clones and misses some; the assay was immunoSEQ multiplex PCR. V, J and clone size derive from that table, while D and trimming were established from the DNA sequence. This table holds 190,000 or so clones, 70% to 90% found once. This clone has just one count. Losses at the gene ends were 6 bases for V and 5 bases for J; bases not matched to a gene: 1. This CDR3 is 12 amino acids long. Germline CDR1 SNHLY, CDR2 FYNNEI. Sequencing was performed on peripheral blood. The TCR sequence derives from a woman in her twenties or thirties with active or convalescent COVID-19. The rearrangement uses TRBV2 and TRBJ2-5; 9 nucleotides align to TRBD2. CDR3 bases: TGTGCCAGCAGGGGACTAGCTGAGACCCAGTACTTC. Translated, it gives CASRGLAETQYF.